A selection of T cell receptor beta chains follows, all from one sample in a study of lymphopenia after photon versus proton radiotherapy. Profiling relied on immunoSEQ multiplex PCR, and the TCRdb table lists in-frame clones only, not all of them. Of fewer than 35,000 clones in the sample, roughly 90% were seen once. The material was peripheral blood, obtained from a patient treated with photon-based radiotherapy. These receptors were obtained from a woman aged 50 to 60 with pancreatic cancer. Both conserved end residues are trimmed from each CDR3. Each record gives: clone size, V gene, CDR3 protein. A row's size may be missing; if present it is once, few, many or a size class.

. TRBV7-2 ASSQAAGGPKTQY
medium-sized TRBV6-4 ASSQHAGSNQPQH
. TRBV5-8 ASSFRTRDSQF
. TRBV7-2 ASSPGWERRQGQY
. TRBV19 ASSPPFTGKGTEAF
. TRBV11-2 ASSLAVSWNTEAF
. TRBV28 ASTSSGASKNIQY
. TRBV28 ASSMTTGGNQPQH
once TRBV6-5 ASSYSTRTEAF
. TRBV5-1 ASAPASGSSTDTQY
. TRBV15 ATSTRGSNQPQH
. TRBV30 AWSVRGGEKLF
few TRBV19 AIQGDNTEAF
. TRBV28 ASRQGAFTDTQY
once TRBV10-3 AISERAGLTEAF
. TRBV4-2 ASSRTGERGQPQH
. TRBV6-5 ASSSSGDSSYNEQF
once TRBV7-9 ASSPRRGSSYNEQF
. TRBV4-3 ASSQDRASGTNEQF
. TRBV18 ASSPPGDYEQY
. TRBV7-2 ASSPPGGGYGYT
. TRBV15 ATSREQGANYGYT
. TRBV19 ASSIRRGKREDSEAF
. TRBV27 ASSLWARAGVLSGANVLT
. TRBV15 ATSRAGTAVAGYT
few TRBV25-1 ASSEPQGQETQY
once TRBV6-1 ASSLDGTGELF
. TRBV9 ASSVERAYNEQF
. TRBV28 ASNTGGGIHEQF
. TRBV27 ASSPSFTGTYSYNEQF
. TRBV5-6 ASSLVLSGANVLT
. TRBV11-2 ASSLRLYTDTQY
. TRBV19 ASSIRPWEAYQPQH
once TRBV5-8 ASSFQETQY
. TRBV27 ASSLRALGNEQF
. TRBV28 ASSSPPGGGTADTQY
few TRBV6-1 ASSEGGGANVLT
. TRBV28 ASNILAGAGELF
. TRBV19 ACSTSGGTGELF
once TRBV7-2 ASSLRDRGHEQY
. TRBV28 ASWDRVPYEQY
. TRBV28 ASSLGAQDNEQF
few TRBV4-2 ASSQERDQETQY
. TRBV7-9 ASSLETGGNGYT
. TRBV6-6 ASRQQGLHGYT